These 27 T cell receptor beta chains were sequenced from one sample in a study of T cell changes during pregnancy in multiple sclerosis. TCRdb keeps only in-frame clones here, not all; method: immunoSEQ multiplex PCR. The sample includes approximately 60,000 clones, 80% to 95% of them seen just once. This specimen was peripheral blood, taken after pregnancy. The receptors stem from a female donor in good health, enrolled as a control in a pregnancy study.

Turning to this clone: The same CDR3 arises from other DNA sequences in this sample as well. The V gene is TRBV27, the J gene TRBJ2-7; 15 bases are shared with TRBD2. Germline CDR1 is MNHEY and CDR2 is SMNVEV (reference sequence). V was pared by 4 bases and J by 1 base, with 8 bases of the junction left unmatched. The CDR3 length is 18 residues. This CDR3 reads CASSYPRTSGRESYEQYF. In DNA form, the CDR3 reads TGTGCCAGCAGTTACCCCAGGACTAGCGGGAGGGAGTCCTACGAGCAGTACTTC.

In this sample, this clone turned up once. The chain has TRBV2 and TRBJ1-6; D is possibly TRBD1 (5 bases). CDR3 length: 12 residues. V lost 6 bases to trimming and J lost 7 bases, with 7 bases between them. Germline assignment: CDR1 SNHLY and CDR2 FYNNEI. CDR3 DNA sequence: TGTGCCAGCAGGGGGGGAAATTCACCCCTCCACTTT. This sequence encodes CASRGGNSPLHF. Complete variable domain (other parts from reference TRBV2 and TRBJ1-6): EPEVTQTPSHQVTQMGQEVILRCVPISNHLYFYWYRQILGQKVEFLVSFYNNEISEKSEIFDDQFSVERPDGSNFTLKIRSTKLEDSAMYFCASRGGNSPLHFGNGTRLTVT.

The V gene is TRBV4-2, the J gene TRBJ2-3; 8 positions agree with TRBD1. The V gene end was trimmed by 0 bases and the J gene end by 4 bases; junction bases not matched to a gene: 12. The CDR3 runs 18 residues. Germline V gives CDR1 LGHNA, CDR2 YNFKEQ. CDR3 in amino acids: CASSQDRRTGKSPDTQYF. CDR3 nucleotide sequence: TGTGCCAGCAGCCAAGATCGTCGGACAGGGAAATCTCCAGATACGCAGTATTTT.

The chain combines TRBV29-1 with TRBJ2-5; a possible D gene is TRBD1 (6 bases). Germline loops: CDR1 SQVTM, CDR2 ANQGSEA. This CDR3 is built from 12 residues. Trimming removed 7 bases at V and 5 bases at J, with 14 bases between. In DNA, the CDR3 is TGCAGCGCTGGCGGACAGTGGGAGACCCAGTACTTC. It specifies CSAGGQWETQYF. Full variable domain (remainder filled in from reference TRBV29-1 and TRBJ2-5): SAVISQKPSRDICQRGTSLTIQCQVDSQVTMMFWYRQQPGQSLTLIATANQGSEATYESGFVIDKFPISRPNLTFSTLTVSNMSPEDSSIYLCSAGGQWETQYFGPGTRLLVL.

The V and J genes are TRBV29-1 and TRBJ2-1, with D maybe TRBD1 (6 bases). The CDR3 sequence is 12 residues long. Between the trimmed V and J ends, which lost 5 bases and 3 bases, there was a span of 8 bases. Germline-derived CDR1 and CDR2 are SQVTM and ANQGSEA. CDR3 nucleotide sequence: TGCAGCGTTACGGGACACTACAATGAGCAGTTCTTC. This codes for CSVTGHYNEQFF.

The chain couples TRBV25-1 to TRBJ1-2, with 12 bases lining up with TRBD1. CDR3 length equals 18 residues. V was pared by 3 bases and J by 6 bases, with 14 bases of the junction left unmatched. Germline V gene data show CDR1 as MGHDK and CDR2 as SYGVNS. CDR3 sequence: CASSDVWDRGPSDNGYTF. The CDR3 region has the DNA TGTGCCAGCAGTGATGTCTGGGACAGGGGGCCTAGTGATAATGGCTACACCTTC.

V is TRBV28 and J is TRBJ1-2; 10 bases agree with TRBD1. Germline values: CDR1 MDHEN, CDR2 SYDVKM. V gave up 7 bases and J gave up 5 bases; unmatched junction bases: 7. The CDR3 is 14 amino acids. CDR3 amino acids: CASKPPGQGYGYTF. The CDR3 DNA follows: TGTGCCAGCAAGCCACCGGGACAGGGGTATGGCTACACCTTC.

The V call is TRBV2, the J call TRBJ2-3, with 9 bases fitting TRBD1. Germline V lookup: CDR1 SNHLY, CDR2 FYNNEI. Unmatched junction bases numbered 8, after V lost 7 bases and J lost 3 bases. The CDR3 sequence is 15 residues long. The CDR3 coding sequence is TGTGCCAGCAACCTACAGGGGGCGCAAACAGATACGCAGTATTTT. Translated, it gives CASNLQGAQTDTQYF.

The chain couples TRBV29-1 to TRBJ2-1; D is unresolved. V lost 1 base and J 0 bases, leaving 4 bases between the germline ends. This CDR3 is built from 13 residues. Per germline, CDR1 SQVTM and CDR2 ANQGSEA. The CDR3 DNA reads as TGCAGCGTTGAAGGCAGCTCCTACAATGAGCAGTTCTTC. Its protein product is CSVEGSSYNEQFF.

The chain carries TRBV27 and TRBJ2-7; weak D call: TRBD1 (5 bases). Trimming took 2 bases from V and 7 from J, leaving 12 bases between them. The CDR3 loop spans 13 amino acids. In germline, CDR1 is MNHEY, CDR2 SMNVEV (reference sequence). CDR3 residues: CASSLRGIVEQYF. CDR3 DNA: TGTGCCAGCAGTTTAAGGGGAATAGTAGAGCAGTACTTC.

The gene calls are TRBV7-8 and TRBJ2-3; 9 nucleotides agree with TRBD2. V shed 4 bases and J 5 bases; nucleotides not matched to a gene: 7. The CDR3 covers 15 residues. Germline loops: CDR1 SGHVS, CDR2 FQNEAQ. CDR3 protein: CASSSGTSRIDTQYF. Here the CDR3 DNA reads TGTGCCAGCAGCTCCGGGACTAGCAGAATAGATACGCAGTATTTT.

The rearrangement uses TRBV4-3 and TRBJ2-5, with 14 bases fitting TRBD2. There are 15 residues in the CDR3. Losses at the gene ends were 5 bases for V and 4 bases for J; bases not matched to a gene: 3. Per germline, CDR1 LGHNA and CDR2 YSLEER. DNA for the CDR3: TGCGCCAGCAGCTCCGGACTAGCGGGGGGAGAGACCCAGTACTTC. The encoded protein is CASSSGLAGGETQYF.

This CDR3 is CASSLLGIMNTEAFF. CDR3 in DNA: TGTGCCAGCAGCTTATTGGGCATCATGAACACTGAAGCTTTCTTT. The chain carries TRBV7-2 and TRBJ1-1; D is undetermined. Germline CDR1 reads SGHTA; CDR2 reads FQGNSA. The CDR3 runs 15 residues. V was clipped by 2 bases and J by 0 bases, with 10 bases between them.

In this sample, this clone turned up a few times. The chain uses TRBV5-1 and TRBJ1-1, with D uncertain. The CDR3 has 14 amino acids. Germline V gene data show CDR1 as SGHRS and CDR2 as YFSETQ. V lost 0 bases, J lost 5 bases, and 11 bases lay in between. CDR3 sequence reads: CASSLGEGGTEAFF. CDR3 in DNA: TGCGCCAGCAGCTTGGGCGAGGGAGGTACTGAAGCTTTCTTT. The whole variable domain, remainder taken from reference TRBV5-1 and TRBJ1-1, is KAGVTQTPRYLIKTRGQQVTLSCSPISGHRSVSWYQQTPGQGLQFLFEYFSETQRNKGNFPGRFSGRQFSNSRSEMNVSTLELGDSALYLCASSLGEGGTEAFFGQGTRLTVV.

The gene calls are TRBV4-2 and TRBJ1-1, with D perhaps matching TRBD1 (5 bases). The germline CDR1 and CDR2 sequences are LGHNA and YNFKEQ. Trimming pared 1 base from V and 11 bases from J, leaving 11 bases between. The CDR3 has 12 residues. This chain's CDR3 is CASSQGRGTAFF. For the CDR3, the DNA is TGTGCCAGCAGCCAAGGAAGGGGAACGGCTTTCTTT.

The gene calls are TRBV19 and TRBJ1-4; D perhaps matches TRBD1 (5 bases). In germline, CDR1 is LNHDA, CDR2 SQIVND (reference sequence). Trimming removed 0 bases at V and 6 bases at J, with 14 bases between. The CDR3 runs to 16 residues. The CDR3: CASSIDLSGIDEKLFF. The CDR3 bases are TGTGCCAGTAGTATAGATCTGTCAGGGATCGATGAAAAACTGTTTTTT.

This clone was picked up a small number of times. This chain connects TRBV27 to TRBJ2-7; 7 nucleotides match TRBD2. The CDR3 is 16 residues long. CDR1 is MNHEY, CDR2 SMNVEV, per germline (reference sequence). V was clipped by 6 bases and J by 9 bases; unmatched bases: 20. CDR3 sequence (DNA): TGTGCCAGCAGGGCGTTACTAGAAATGGGACTAATAAGGCAGTACTTC. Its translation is CASRALLEMGLIRQYF.

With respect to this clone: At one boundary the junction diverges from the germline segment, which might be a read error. The CDR3 loop is CASSYGTGGSTGELFF. In DNA, the CDR3 is TGTGCCAGCAGTTACGGGACAGGGGGATCCACCGGTGAGCTGTTTTTT. The chain employs TRBV6-5 and TRBJ2-2; 11 bases match TRBD1. The CDR3 length is 16 residues. CDR1 MNHEY and CDR2 SVGAGI come from the germline V gene.

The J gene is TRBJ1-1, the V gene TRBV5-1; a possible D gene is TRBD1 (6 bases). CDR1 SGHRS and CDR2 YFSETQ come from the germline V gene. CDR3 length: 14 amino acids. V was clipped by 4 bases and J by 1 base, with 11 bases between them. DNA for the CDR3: TGCGCCAGCAGCATCAGGGGTGAGAACACTGAAGCTTTCTTT. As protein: CASSIRGENTEAFF.

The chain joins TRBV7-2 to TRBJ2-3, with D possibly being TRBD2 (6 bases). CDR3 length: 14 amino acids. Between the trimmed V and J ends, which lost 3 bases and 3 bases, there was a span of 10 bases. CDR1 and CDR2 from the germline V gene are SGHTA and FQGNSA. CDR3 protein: CASSFGGPTDTQYF. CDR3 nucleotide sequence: TGTGCCAGCAGCTTCGGAGGGCCTACAGATACGCAGTATTTT.

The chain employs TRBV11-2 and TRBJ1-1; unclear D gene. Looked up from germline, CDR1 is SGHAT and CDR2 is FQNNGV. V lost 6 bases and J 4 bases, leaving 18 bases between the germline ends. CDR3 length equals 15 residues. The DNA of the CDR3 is TGTGCCAGCAGTTTGCACCCGCGCCGGGGCACTGAAGCTTTCTTT. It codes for CASSLHPRRGTEAFF.

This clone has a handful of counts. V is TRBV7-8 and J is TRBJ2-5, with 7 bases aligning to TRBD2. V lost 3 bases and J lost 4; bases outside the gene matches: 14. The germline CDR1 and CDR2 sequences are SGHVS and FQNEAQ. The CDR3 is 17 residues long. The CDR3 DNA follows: TGTGCCAGCAGCTTTTCCGAGCGGGACTACCGCCGAGAGACCCAGTACTTC. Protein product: CASSFSERDYRRETQYF.

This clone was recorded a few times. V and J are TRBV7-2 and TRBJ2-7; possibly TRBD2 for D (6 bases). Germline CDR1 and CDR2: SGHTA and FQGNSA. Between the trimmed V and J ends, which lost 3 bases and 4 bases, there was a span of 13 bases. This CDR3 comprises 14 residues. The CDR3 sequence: CASSLRGQEYEQYF. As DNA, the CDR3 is TGTGCCAGCAGCTTGCGGGGCCAGGAGTACGAGCAGTACTTC. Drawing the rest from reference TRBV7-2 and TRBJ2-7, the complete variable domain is GAGVSQSPSNKVTEKGKDVELRCDPISGHTALYWYRQSLGQGLEFLIYFQGNSAPDKSGLPSDRFSAERTGGSVSTLTIQRTQQEDSAVYLCASSLRGQEYEQYFGPGTRLTVT.

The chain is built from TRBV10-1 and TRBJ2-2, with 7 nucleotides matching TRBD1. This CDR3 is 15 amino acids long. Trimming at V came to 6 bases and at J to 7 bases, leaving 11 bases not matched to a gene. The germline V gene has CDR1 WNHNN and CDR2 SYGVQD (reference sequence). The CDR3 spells CASRTRGRGNGELFF. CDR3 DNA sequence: TGCGCCAGCAGAACTAGGGGGCGTGGGAACGGGGAGCTGTTTTTT.

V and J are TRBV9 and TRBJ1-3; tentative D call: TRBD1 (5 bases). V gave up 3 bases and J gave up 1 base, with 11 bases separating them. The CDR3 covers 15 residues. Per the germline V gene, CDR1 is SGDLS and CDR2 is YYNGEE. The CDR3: CASSAQALSGNTIYF. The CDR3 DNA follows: TGTGCCAGCAGCGCACAGGCTTTATCTGGAAACACCATATATTTT. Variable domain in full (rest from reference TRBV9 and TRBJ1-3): DSGVTQTPKHLITATGQRVTLRCSPRSGDLSVYWYQQSLDQGLQFLIQYYNGEERAKGNILERFSAQQFPDLHSELNLSSLELGDSALYFCASSAQALSGNTIYFGEGSWLTVV.

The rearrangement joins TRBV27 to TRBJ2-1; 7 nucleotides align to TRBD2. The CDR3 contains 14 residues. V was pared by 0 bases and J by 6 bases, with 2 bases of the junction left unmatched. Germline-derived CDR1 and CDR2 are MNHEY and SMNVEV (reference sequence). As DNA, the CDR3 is TGTGCCAGCAGTTTATCAGGGACTACCAATGAGCAGTTCTTC. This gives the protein CASSLSGTTNEQFF.

The DNA of the CDR3 is TGTGCCAGCAGCGTAGCCTCTACTCGGGAGCAGTACTTC. Translation gives CASSVASTREQYF. The genes are TRBV9 and TRBJ2-7; D is ambiguous. This CDR3 is 13 amino acids long. In germline, CDR1 is SGDLS, CDR2 YYNGEE. V lost 0 bases to trimming and J lost 7 bases, with 11 bases between them.